This is a list of T cell receptor beta chains from one sample in a study of CD8 T cells in ankylosing spondylitis. TCRdb itself ran the 5' RACE reads through MiXCR, one entry per CDR3 protein. The repertoire has under 150,000 distinct CDR3 sequences, roughly 15% of them found once; the top ten carry about 2.7%. Sequencing used blood, either unsorted or a sorted T cell fraction (not recorded which). These receptors all stem from a female donor with ankylosing spondylitis or in good health (not recorded which). Each CDR3 is given with its conserved first and last residue. The D gene is left open where the match is weak. Not every row has a clone size; where given, it reads once, few, many or a size class.

clone_size: NA; j_call: TRBJ2-2; d_call: TRBD2; v_call: TRBV5-1; cdr3_aa: CASTPSGAVNTGELFF; cdr3_nt: TGCGCCAGCACCCCTAGCGGGGCCGTTAACACCGGGGAGCTGTTTTTT
clone_size: many; j_call: TRBJ2-4; d_call: NA; v_call: TRBV6-1; cdr3_aa: CASSPEEKKNIQYF; cdr3_nt: TGTGCCAGCAGCCCCGAAGAAAAAAAAAACATTCAGTACTTC
clone_size: few; j_call: TRBJ1-6; d_call: NA; v_call: TRBV5-1; cdr3_aa: CASSPGTGSGALHF; cdr3_nt: TGCGCCAGCAGCCCTGGGACGGGCTCAGGGGCCCTCCACTTT
clone_size: many; j_call: TRBJ2-5; d_call: TRBD2; v_call: TRBV12-3/TRBV12-4; cdr3_aa: CASRPGLEGETQYF; cdr3_nt: TGTGCCAGCAGGCCGGGACTAGAAGGAGAGACCCAGTACTTC
clone_size: many; j_call: TRBJ2-4; d_call: NA; v_call: TRBV5-1; cdr3_aa: CASSLDGEFQYF; cdr3_nt: TGCGCCAGCAGCTTGGATGGTGAGTTCCAGTACTTC
clone_size: NA; j_call: TRBJ2-7; d_call: NA; v_call: TRBV5-5; cdr3_aa: CASSLSSHTYEQYF; cdr3_nt: TGTGCCAGCAGCTTGTCCAGTCACACCTACGAGCAGTACTTC
clone_size: many; j_call: TRBJ2-1; d_call: NA; v_call: TRBV5-1; cdr3_aa: CASSKANEQFF; cdr3_nt: TGCGCCAGCAGCAAGGCCAATGAGCAGTTCTTC
clone_size: many; j_call: TRBJ2-5; d_call: TRBD1; v_call: TRBV7-7; cdr3_aa: CASSLTSGGFGETQYF; cdr3_nt: TGTGCTAGCAGCTTAACGTCAGGGGGCTTCGGAGAGACCCAGTACTTC
clone_size: NA; j_call: TRBJ1-5; d_call: TRBD1; v_call: TRBV5-1; cdr3_aa: CASSLGTGGEQPQHF; cdr3_nt: TGCGCCAGCAGCTTGGGTACAGGGGGAGAACAGCCCCAGCATTTT
clone_size: NA; j_call: TRBJ2-2; d_call: NA; v_call: TRBV20-1; cdr3_aa: CSATQRANTGELFF; cdr3_nt: TGCAGTGCCACGCAGCGGGCGAACACCGGGGAGCTGTTTTTT